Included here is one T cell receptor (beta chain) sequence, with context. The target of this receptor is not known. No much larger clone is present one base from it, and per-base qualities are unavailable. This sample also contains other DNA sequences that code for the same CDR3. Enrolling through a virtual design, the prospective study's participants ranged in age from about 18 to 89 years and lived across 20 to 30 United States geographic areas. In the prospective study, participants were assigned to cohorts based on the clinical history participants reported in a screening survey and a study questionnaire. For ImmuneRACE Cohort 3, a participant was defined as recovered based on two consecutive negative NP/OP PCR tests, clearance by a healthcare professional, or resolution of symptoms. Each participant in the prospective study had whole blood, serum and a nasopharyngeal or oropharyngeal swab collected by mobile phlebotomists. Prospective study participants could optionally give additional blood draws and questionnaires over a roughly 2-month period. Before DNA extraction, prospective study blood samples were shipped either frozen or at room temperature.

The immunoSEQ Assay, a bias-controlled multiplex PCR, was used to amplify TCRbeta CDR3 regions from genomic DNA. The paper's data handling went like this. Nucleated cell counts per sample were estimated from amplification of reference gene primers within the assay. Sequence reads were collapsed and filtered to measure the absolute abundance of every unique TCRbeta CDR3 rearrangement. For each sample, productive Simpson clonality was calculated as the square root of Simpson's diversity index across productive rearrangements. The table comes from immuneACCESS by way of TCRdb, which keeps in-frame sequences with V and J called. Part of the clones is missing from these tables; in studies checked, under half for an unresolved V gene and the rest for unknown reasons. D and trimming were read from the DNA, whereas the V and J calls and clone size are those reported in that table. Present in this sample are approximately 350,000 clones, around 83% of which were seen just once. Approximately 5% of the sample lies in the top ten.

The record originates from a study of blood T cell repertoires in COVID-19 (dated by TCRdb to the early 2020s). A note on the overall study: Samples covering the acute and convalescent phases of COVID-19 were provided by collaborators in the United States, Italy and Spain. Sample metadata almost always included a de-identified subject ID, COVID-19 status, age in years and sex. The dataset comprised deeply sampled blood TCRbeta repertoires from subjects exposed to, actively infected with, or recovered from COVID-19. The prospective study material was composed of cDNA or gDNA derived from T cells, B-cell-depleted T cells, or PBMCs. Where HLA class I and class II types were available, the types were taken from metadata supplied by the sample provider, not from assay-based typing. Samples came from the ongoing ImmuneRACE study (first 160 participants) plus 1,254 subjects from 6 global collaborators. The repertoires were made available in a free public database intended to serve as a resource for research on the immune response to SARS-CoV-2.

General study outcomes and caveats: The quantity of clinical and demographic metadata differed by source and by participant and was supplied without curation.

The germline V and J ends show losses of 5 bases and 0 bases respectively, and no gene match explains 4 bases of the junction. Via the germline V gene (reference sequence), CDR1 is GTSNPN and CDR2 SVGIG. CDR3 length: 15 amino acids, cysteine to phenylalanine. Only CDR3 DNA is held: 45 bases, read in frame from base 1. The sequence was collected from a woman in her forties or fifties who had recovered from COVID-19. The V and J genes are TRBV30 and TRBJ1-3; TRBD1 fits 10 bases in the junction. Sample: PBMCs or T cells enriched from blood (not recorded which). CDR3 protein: CAWGDRGLSGNTIYF. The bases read TGTGCCTGGGGGGACAGGGGTCTCTCTGGAAACACCATATATTTT.